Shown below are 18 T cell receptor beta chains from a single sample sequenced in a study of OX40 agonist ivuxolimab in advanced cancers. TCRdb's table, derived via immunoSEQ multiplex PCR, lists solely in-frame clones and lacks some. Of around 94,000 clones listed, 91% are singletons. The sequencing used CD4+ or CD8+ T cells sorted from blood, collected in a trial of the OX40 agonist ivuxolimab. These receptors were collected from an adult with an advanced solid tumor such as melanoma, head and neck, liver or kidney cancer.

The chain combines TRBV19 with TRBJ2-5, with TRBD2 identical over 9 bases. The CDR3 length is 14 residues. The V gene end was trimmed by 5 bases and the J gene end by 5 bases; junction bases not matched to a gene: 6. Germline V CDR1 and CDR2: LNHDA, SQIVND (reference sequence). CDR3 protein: CASSVGTSTETQYF. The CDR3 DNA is TGTGCCAGTAGTGTTGGGACTAGCACGGAGACCCAGTACTTC.

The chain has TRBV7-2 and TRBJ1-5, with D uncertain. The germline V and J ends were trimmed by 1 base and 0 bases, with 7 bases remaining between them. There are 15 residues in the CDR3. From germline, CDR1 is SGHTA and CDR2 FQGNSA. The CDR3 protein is CASSLGGLSNQPQHF. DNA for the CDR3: TGTGCCAGCAGCTTAGGAGGCCTTAGCAATCAGCCCCAGCATTTT.

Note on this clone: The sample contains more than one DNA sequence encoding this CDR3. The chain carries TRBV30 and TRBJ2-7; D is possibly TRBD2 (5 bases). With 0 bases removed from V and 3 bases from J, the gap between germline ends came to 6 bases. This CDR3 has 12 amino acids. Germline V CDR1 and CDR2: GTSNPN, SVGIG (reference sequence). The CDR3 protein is CAWSVLGYEQYF. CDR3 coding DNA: TGTGCCTGGAGTGTACTAGGCTACGAGCAGTACTTC.

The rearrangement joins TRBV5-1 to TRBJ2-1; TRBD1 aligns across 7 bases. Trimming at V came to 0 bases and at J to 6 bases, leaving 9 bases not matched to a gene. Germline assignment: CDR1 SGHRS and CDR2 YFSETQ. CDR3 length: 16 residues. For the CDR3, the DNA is TGCGCCAGCAGCTTGGCCCCGGACAGGAGGATCAATGAGCAGTTCTTC. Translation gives CASSLAPDRRINEQFF. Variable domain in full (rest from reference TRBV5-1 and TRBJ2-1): KAGVTQTPRYLIKTRGQQVTLSCSPISGHRSVSWYQQTPGQGLQFLFEYFSETQRNKGNFPGRFSGRQFSNSRSEMNVSTLELGDSALYLCASSLAPDRRINEQFFGPGTRLTVL.

Here the CDR3 reads CASTLWSGTGSDTEAFF. The CDR3 DNA reads as TGTGCCAGCACCCTATGGAGCGGGACAGGGTCTGACACTGAAGCTTTCTTT. This chain links TRBV7-2 with TRBJ1-1; the match to TRBD1 covers 9 bases. The V gene end was trimmed by 7 bases and the J gene end by 3 bases; junction bases not matched to a gene: 15. The CDR3 is made up of 17 amino acids. The germline V gene has CDR1 SGHTA and CDR2 FQGNSA. Together with reference TRBV7-2 and TRBJ1-1, the CDR3 gives the full variable domain: GAGVSQSPSNKVTEKGKDVELRCDPISGHTALYWYRQSLGQGLEFLIYFQGNSAPDKSGLPSDRFSAERTGGSVSTLTIQRTQQEDSAVYLCASTLWSGTGSDTEAFFGQGTRLTVV.

CDR3 nucleotide sequence: TGTGCCAGCAGCTTTCCTGGACAGGGACATTCAGATACGCAGTATTTT. It codes for CASSFPGQGHSDTQYF. The chain is built from TRBV5-4 and TRBJ2-3; TRBD1 agrees at 8 bases. There are 16 residues in the CDR3. Looked up from germline, CDR1 is SGHNT and CDR2 is YYREEE (reference sequence). J gave up 4 bases and V 2 bases, and 9 bases lay outside the gene matches.

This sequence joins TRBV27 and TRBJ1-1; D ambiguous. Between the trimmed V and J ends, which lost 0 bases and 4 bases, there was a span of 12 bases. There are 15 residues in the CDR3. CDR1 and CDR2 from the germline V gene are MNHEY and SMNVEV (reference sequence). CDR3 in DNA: TGTGCCAGCAGTTTATCAGGGCGCGGGTTCACTGAAGCTTTCTTT. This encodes CASSLSGRGFTEAFF.

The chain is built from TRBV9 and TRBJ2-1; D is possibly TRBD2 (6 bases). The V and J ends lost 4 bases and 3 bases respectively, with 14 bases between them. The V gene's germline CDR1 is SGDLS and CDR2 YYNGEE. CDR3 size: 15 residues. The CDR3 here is CASSFGDSFYNEQFF. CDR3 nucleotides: TGTGCCAGCAGCTTTGGGGACTCCTTCTACAATGAGCAGTTCTTC.

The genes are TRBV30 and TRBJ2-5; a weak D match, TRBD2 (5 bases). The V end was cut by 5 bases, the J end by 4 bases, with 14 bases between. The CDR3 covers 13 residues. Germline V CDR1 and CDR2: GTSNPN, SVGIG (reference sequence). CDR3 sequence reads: CAWATSLGETQYF. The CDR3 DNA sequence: TGTGCCTGGGCAACTAGTCTTGGAGAGACCCAGTACTTC.

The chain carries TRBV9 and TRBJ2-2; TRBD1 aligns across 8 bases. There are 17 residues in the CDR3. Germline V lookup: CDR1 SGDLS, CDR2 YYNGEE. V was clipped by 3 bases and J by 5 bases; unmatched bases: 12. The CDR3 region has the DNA TGTGCCAGCAGCGCCCTCCCGACAGGGGCAGAAACCGGGGAGCTGTTTTTT. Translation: CASSALPTGAETGELFF.

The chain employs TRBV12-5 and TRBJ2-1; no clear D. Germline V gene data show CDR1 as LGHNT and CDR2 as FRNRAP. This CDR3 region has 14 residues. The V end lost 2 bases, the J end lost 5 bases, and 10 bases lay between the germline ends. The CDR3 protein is CASGLWNSDNEQFF. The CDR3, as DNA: TGTGCTAGTGGTTTGTGGAACAGCGACAATGAGCAGTTCTTC.

CDR3 sequence: CATSRDLASGAYEQYF. In nucleotides, the CDR3 is TGTGCCACCAGCAGAGATTTAGCTAGCGGGGCCTACGAGCAGTACTTC. The chain combines TRBV15 with TRBJ2-7, with 9 bases aligning to TRBD2. The CDR3 runs 16 residues. V lost 0 bases, J lost 2 bases, and 5 bases stayed unmatched. Per the germline V gene, CDR1 is LNHNV and CDR2 is YYDKDF (reference sequence). Full variable domain (outside the CDR3, taken from reference TRBV15 and TRBJ2-7): DAMVIQNPRYQVTQFGKPVTLSCSQTLNHNVMYWYQQKSSQAPKLLFHYYDKDFNNEADTPDNFQSRRPNTSFCFLDIRSPGLGDTAMYLCATSRDLASGAYEQYFGPGTRLTVT.

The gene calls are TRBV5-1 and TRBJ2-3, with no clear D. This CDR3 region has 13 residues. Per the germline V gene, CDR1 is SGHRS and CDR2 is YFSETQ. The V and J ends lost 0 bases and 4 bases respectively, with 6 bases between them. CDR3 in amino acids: CASSLAGADTQYF. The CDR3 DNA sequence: TGCGCCAGCAGCTTGGCAGGCGCAGATACGCAGTATTTT. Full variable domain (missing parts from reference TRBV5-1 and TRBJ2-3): KAGVTQTPRYLIKTRGQQVTLSCSPISGHRSVSWYQQTPGQGLQFLFEYFSETQRNKGNFPGRFSGRQFSNSRSEMNVSTLELGDSALYLCASSLAGADTQYFGPGTRLTVL.

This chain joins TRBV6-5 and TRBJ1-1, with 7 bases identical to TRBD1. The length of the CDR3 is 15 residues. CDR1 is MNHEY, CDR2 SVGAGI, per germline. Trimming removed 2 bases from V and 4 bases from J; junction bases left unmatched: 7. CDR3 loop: CASSYRTGVGTEAFF. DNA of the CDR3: TGTGCCAGCAGTTACCGAACAGGGGTAGGCACTGAAGCTTTCTTT.

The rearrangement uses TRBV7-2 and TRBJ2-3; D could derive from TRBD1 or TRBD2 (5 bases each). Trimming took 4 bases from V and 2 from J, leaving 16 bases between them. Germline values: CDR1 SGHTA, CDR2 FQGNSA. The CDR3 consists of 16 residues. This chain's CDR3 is CASSSQVRGPTDTQYF. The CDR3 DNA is TGTGCCAGCAGCTCCCAAGTACGGGGACCCACAGATACGCAGTATTTT.

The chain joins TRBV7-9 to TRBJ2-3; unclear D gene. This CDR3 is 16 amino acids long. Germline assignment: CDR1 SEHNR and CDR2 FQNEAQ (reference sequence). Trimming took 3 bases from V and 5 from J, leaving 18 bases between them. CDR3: CASSFLGRLGKDTQYF. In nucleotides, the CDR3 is TGTGCCAGCAGCTTTTTGGGCAGGCTGGGGAAAGATACGCAGTATTTT. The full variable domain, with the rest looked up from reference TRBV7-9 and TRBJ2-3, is DTGVSQNPRHKITKRGQNVTFRCDPISEHNRLYWYRQTLGQGPEFLTYFQNEAQLEKSRLLSDRFSAERPKGSFSTLEIQRTEQGDSAMYLCASSFLGRLGKDTQYFGPGTRLTVL.

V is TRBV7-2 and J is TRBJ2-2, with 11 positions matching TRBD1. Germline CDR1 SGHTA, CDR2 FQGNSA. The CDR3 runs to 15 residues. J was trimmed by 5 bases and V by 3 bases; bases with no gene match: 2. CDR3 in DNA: TGTGCCAGCAGCTTGGGACAGGGGGAGACCGGGGAGCTGTTTTTT. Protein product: CASSLGQGETGELFF.

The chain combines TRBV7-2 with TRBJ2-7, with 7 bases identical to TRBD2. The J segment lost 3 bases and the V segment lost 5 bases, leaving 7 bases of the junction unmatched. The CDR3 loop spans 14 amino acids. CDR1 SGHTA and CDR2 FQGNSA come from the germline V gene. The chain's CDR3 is CASSPPGGYYEQYF. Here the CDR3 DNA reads TGTGCCAGCAGCCCCCCGGGGGGTTACTACGAGCAGTACTTC.